This TCR beta chain was captured in a study of blood T cells in healthy people across ages. Note on this clonotype: A read error is possible here, since a much larger clone lies one base away.

The CDR3 is made up of 17 amino acids. V lost 2 bases, J lost 2 bases, and 19 bases lay in between. Primers used in a second PCR of roughly 6 to 11 cycles were a sample-barcoded 5' primer and a J-beta primer mix. TCRdb reanalysed the 5' RACE reads using MiXCR and keeps one entry per CDR3 protein. Here the sample spans 1.5 million to 2 million distinct CDR3 sequences, about 30% being singletons. This clonotype was sampled from a woman in her thirties in good health. The material sequenced was blood. This chain joins TRBV12-3 or TRBV12-4 and TRBJ2-7, with D unresolved. CDR3 coding DNA: TGTGCCAGCAGTTTATATTTGCTGTCAGTAAAACCCTACGAGCAGTACTTC. As protein: CASSLYLLSVKPYEQYF.